These T cell receptor beta chains were read from a single sample in a study of blood T cells in healthy people across ages. TCRdb itself ran the 5' RACE reads through MiXCR, one entry per CDR3 protein. The sample has 700,000 to 850,000 distinct CDR3 sequences; 40% to 65% are singletons. Specimen: blood. These receptors came from an elderly man in good health. CDR3s include the opening cysteine and the closing phenylalanine or tryptophan.

TRBJ2-2,TRBV7-9,CASSADSSLGTGELFF
TRBJ1-6,TRBV5-1,CASSLDGYNSPLHF
TRBJ1-5,TRBV12-3/TRBV12-4,CASSGTGGRFEPQHF
TRBJ2-2,TRBV15,CATSRGTGELFF
TRBJ2-1,TRBV11-1,CASSYGASGGGEQFF
TRBJ2-1,TRBV20-1,CSARNPGAKGYNEQFF
TRBJ1-2,TRBV2,CASSDDDRGDGYTF
NA,TRBV2,CASRPTGGLSEQYF
TRBJ2-1,TRBV28,CASNTPSYNEQFF
TRBJ2-5,TRBV6-6,CASSYSVVGGPQQYF
TRBJ2-1,TRBV5-1,CASSPALAAEQFF
TRBJ1-1,TRBV12-3/TRBV12-4,CASSLGDGATEAFF
NA,TRBV7-8,CASRPWGGEQYF
TRBJ2-1,TRBV3-1,CASSQDGYSYNEQFF
TRBJ2-5,TRBV7-9,CASSIRQSSYNEQYF
TRBJ2-1,TRBV6-5,CASSHFRGLAGLSSYNEQFF
TRBJ2-2,TRBV11-2,CASSPRFATGELFF
TRBJ2-5,TRBV7-6,CASSLGGLEGNEQYF
TRBJ1-3,TRBV10-3,CAISAGRDSGNTIYF
TRBJ2-4,TRBV5-4,CASSLGTGADIQYF